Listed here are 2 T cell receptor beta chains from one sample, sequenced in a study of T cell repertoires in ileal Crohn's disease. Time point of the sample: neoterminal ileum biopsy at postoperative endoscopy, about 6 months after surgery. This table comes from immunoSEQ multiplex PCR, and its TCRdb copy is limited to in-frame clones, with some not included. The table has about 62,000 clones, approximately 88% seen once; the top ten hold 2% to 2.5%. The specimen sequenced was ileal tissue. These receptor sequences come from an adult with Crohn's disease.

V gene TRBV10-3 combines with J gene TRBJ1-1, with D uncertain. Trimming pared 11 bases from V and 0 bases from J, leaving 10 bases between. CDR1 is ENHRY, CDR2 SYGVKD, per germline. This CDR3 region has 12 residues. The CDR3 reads CAVPGVNTEAFF. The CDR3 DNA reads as TGTGCCGTCCCCGGGGTGAACACTGAAGCTTTCTTT.

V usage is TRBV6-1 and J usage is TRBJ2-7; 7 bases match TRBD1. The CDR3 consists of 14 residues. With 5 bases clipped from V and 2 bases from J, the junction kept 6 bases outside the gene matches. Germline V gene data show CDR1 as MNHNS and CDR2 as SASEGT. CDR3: CASSNVGTAYEQYF. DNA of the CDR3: TGTGCCAGCAGTAACGTTGGGACAGCCTACGAGCAGTACTTC.